This TCR beta chain was identified during a study of T cell responses to AZD1222 COVID-19 vaccine (dated by TCRdb to the early 2020s). Regarding the study in general: Because spike-specific TCR depth and breadth did not differ between the two schedules, AZD1222 recipients who got a second dose at roughly 4 weeks were pooled with those who got a second dose at roughly 12 weeks. A total of roughly 240 trial participants underwent TCR sequencing, of whom some 210 received two doses of AZD1222 and about 26 received two doses of the MenACWY control vaccine. Trial participants were enrolled by age into 18-55, 56-69 and 70-plus year subgroups, with 148, 28 and 57 TCR-sequenced participants respectively.

The CDR3 regions of human TCRbeta chains were subjected to immunosequencing. Per the authors' processing: Repertoire TCRs were matched against a reference library of SARS-CoV-2-specific TCRs generated with the MIRA antigen-specificity platform. Breadth was defined as the fraction of unique TCRs that were SARS-CoV-2-associated. Depth was defined as the fraction of total T cells that were SARS-CoV-2-associated. Using the MIRA data, every spike-specific TCR was mapped to the spike region that the TCR reacted to and assigned to either a CD4 or a CD8 class. Log10-transformed breadth and depth values were compared by one-way ANOVA with Sidak's multiple comparisons tests. TCRdb retrieved this table from immuneACCESS and kept in-frame rearrangements only. Not all clones are present; in checked studies, unresolved V genes account for under half, and no reason is known for the remainder. V, J and clone size are taken as reported in that table, and D and trimming were inferred from the DNA itself. The sample records 170,000 or so clones, around 94% of which are singletons. The ten largest clones add up to 0.7% to 0.9% of the sample.

The study at large found these results: Participants were mostly white British and included more females than males, and it was suggested by the authors that clonal diversity may have been underestimated. Conclusions about previously exposed vaccinees were limited because only a handful of AZD1222 recipients were SARS-CoV-2 seropositive at baseline. The 56-69-year group was small, and its depth increase did not reach significance, likely because of low power. The vaccine-associated CD4 TCRs covered the entire spike protein, and the dominant responses fell in regions 160-218 and 743-854. Because no samples from the day 14 peak response were available, repertoires could be characterized only after the peak T cell response. Epitopes outside the regions mutated in the B.1.351 and B.1.1.7 variants were reportedly recognized by nearly half of the unique spike-specific TCRs. Spike-specific TCR breadth and depth rose significantly after two AZD1222 doses compared with day 0 and with MenACWY recipients.

Sample time point, as interpreted from the label and publication: baseline before first vaccination. Vaccinee samples were obtained from the UK trials COV001 and COV002, which included a single-blind randomized controlled phase 2/3 trial of AZD1222 (ChAdOx1 nCoV-19) in healthy adults. For TCRbeta chain sequencing, PBMC samples were collected from trial participants at day 0 and at day 28 after the second dose. This clone was recorded only once. Its antigen is currently not known. Qualities for individual bases were not recorded, and no much larger clone is one base off. This receptor was obtained from an adult in good health. The sequenced sample was peripheral blood, obtained on day 0 of AZD1222 vaccination.

The sequenced DNA is TGTGCCAGCAGACCGGGGACAGGGGAAACTAATGAAAAACTGTTTTTT. This sequence encodes CASRPGTGETNEKLFF. The chain links TRBV5-8 with TRBJ1-4; 10 central bases correspond to TRBD1. From the cysteine through the phenylalanine, the CDR3 covers 16 amino acids. Only the CDR3 DNA stays, 48 bases, in frame from base 1. From a lookup of the germline V gene, CDR1 and CDR2 are SGHTS and YDEGEE. V is cut back by 5 bases and J by 1 base, with 5 bases in the junction unmatched. Joined to the reference TRBV5-8 and TRBJ1-4 proteins, this CDR3 gives the full variable domain: EAGVTQSPTHLIKTRGQQATLRCSPISGHTSVYWYQQALGLGLQFLLWYDEGEERNRGNFPPRFSGRQFPNYSSELNVNALELEDSALYLCASRPGTGETNEKLFFGSGTQLSVL.